This is a list of T cell receptor beta chains from one sample in a study of blood T cell repertoires in COVID-19. Sequenced by immunoSEQ multiplex PCR; TCRdb stores in-frame clones only, minus some. In the table there are some 180,000 clones, approximately 80% of which are singletons. The sequenced sample was peripheral blood. These receptors were collected from a woman between 35 and 50 years old with COVID-19, enrolled during active disease. The CDR3 runs from the conserved cysteine through the conserved F or W. A D gene is named only where the DNA matches it firmly. Clone size appears in some rows only: once, few, many, or a class for an expanded clone.

>once|TRBJ2-1|TRBV27|TRBD2
CASSSAGGLVHEQFF
TGTGCCAGCAGTTCAGCGGGAGGGCTAGTGCATGAGCAGTTCTTC
>.|TRBJ2-7|TRBV6-5|.
CASSQLGREQYF
TGTGCCAGCAGCCAACTGGGGCGGGAGCAGTACTTC
>.|TRBJ2-5|TRBV7-2|TRBD2
CASSLGLAGTQYF
TGTGCCAGCAGCTTAGGCCTAGCGGGGACCCAGTACTTC
>.|TRBJ1-2|TRBV12-5|TRBD1
CASGLTRTGYGYTF
TGTGCTAGTGGTTTGACCAGGACAGGGTATGGCTACACCTTC
>.|TRBJ2-3|TRBV5-1|.
CASSLAADTQYF
TGCGCCAGCAGCTTGGCTGCAGATACGCAGTATTTT
>.|TRBJ2-5|TRBV30|.
CAWSAQETQYF
TGTGCCTGGAGTGCACAAGAGACCCAGTACTTC
>.|TRBJ2-7|TRBV6-1|TRBD1
CASSETGVNVYEQYF
TGTGCCAGCAGTGAGACAGGGGTTAATGTCTACGAGCAGTACTTC
>.|TRBJ2-7|TRBV15|TRBD1
CATIFGVETGGRYEQYF
TGTGCCACCATCTTTGGGGTGGAGACAGGGGGACGCTACGAGCAGTACTTC
>.|TRBJ2-1|TRBV30|TRBD2
CANKAGTSASERQFF
TGTGCGAATAAGGCAGGGACTAGCGCATCGGAGAGGCAGTTCTTC
>.|TRBJ2-1|TRBV7-9|TRBD2
CASSLAHGLAGYNEQFF
TGTGCCAGCAGCTTAGCGCATGGGCTAGCGGGTTACAATGAGCAGTTCTTC
>.|TRBJ1-1|TRBV3-1/TRBV3-2|.
CASKQGNVMGAEAFF
TGTGCCAGCAAACAGGGTAACGTGATGGGTGCTGAAGCTTTCTTT
>.|TRBJ2-1|TRBV5-1|TRBD2
CASRLLAGGHNEQFF
TGCGCCAGCAGGTTACTAGCGGGAGGCCACAATGAGCAGTTCTTC
>.|TRBJ1-2|TRBV19|TRBD1
CASSTPQGYGYTF
TGTGCCAGTAGTACCCCACAGGGGTATGGCTACACCTTC
>few|TRBJ2-7|TRBV5-1|.
CASSFGWSSYEQYF
TGCGCCAGCAGCTTCGGGTGGTCATCCTACGAGCAGTACTTC
>.|TRBJ2-2|TRBV18|.
CASSSRQRRPNTGELFF
TGTGCCAGCTCATCCCGCCAGCGGAGACCGAACACCGGGGAGCTGTTTTTT
>.|TRBJ1-2|TRBV28|.
CASSLNGGGYTF
TGTGCCAGCAGTTTAAATGGAGGGGGCTACACCTTC
>.|TRBJ2-6|TRBV27|TRBD2
CASTGLAGANVLTF
TGTGCCAGCACCGGACTAGCTGGGGCCAACGTCCTGACTTTC
>.|TRBJ2-4|TRBV5-6|.
CASSPLGQKNIQYF
TGTGCCAGCAGCCCCCTGGGGCAGAAAAACATTCAGTACTTC
>.|TRBJ2-7|TRBV29-1|TRBD2
CSATGLAGTYEQYF
TGCAGCGCCACGGGACTAGCGGGCACCTACGAGCAGTACTTC
>.|TRBJ1-1|TRBV5-6|TRBD1
CASSLGDRTLNTEAFF
TGTGCCAGCAGCTTGGGGGACAGGACTTTAAACACTGAAGCTTTCTTT
>.|TRBJ1-3|TRBV9|.
CASSADSSSGNTIYF
TGTGCCAGCAGCGCGGACAGCTCCTCTGGAAACACCATATATTTT
>.|TRBJ2-3|TRBV11-2|.
CASSRNLDGLAEHRTQYF
TGTGCCAGCAGCCGAAACTTAGATGGACTGGCAGAACACAGAACGCAGTATTTT
>.|TRBJ1-5|TRBV12-3/TRBV12-4|.
CASRQGTVGPQHF
TGTGCCAGCAGGCAGGGGACGGTTGGGCCCCAGCATTTT
>.|TRBJ1-1|TRBV2|TRBD1
CASRETGAHEAFF
TGTGCCAGCAGGGAAACAGGGGCGCATGAAGCTTTCTTT
>.|TRBJ2-1|TRBV5-1|.
CASSLEGPTSYNEQFF
TGCGCCAGCAGCTTGGAGGGGCCCACCTCCTACAATGAGCAGTTCTTC
>.|TRBJ2-6|TRBV30|TRBD1
CAWYRGSGANVLTF
TGTGCCTGGTACAGGGGATCTGGGGCCAACGTCCTGACTTTC
>.|TRBJ1-1|TRBV9|TRBD1
CASSSSTGTGASAFF
TGTGCCAGCAGCTCAAGCACCGGGACAGGGGCCTCGGCTTTCTTT
>.|TRBJ2-1|TRBV27|TRBD2
CASSLIAGEQFF
TGTGCCAGCAGTTTAATAGCGGGGGAGCAGTTCTTC
>.|TRBJ2-7|TRBV7-3|.
CASSRETTGYLYF
TGTGCCAGCAGCCGTGAGACGACAGGCTATCTGTACTTC
>.|TRBJ1-4|TRBV4-2|.
CASRYYPRRKDEKLFF
TGTGCCAGCAGGTATTACCCGAGGCGCAAAGATGAAAAACTGTTTTTT
>.|TRBJ2-1|TRBV9|.
CASSVGLINEQFF
TGTGCCAGCAGCGTAGGACTAATCAATGAGCAGTTCTTC
>.|TRBJ2-3|TRBV5-1|.
CASSSADTQYF
TGCGCCAGCAGCTCAGCAGATACGCAGTATTTT
>.|TRBJ2-7|TRBV7-6|.
CASSSITGHEQYF
TGTGCCAGCAGCTCTATCACAGGGCACGAGCAGTACTTC
>once|TRBJ2-1|TRBV15|TRBD1
CATGQGALVWNEQFF
TGTGCCACCGGACAGGGAGCCTTGGTATGGAATGAGCAGTTCTTC
>once|TRBJ2-1|TRBV6-5|.
CASSRGGAYNEQFF
TGTGCCAGCAGTCGAGGGGGGGCCTACAATGAGCAGTTCTTC
>few|TRBJ2-3|TRBV15|.
CATSLGQSTDTQYF
TGTGCCACCAGCTTAGGACAAAGCACAGATACGCAGTATTTT
>.|TRBJ1-5|TRBV30|.
CAWSSRGPQHF
TGTGCCTGGAGCAGCAGGGGGCCCCAGCATTTT
>.|TRBJ2-1|TRBV6-6|.
CASSYSRPGVNEQFF
TGTGCCAGCAGTTACTCGAGACCGGGGGTCAATGAGCAGTTCTTC
>once|TRBJ2-3|TRBV15|TRBD2
CATSRVRTSGGTGDTQYF
TGTGCCACCAGCAGAGTAAGGACTAGCGGGGGGACAGGGGATACGCAGTATTTT
>.|TRBJ1-5|TRBV30|.
CAWSGRGNQPQHF
TGTGCCTGGAGTGGCAGGGGCAATCAGCCCCAGCATTTT
>.|TRBJ2-1|TRBV6-2/TRBV6-3|TRBD2
CASSKGLAGSYSYNEQFF
TGTGCCAGCAGCAAGGGACTAGCGGGGTCATACTCCTACAATGAGCAGTTCTTC
>.|TRBJ2-3|TRBV19|TRBD2
CASSIGFSGIGTDTQYF
TGTGCCAGTAGTATCGGATTTAGCGGGATAGGCACAGATACGCAGTATTTT
>.|TRBJ2-3|TRBV24-1|TRBD2
CATSDGGGSTDTQYF
TGTGCCACCAGTGATGGGGGGGGAAGCACAGATACGCAGTATTTT